This record looks at one TCR beta chain sequence and its context. This specimen belongs to a study of blood T cell repertoires in COVID-19. Study details: The origin of the acute and convalescent COVID-19 samples was the United States, Italy and Spain. Nucleic acid was either cDNA or gDNA, and it came from T cells, B-cell-depleted T cells, or PBMCs.

The CDR3 totals 12 residues. The V and J ends lost 3 bases and 4 bases respectively, with 6 bases between them. Germline CDR1 and CDR2: LNHDA and SQIVND (reference sequence). Authors' data handling: Reference gene primer amplification in the assay estimated nucleated cell counts. Libraries were prepared by immunoSEQ multiplex PCR; TCRdb keeps only in-frame clonotypes and omits some of them. The V and J calls and clone size are taken from that table; D and trimming were inferred from the DNA. The sample contains over 110,000 clones, approximately 88% of which appear only once. The sequence was obtained from a human donor in a cohort sampled during active COVID-19. This sequence joins TRBV19 and TRBJ1-1; D gene unclear. Specimen: peripheral blood. In DNA, the CDR3 is TGTGCCAGTAGTATGAGTGGCACTGAAGCTTTCTTT. This encodes CASSMSGTEAFF. Full variable domain (remainder filled in from reference TRBV19 and TRBJ1-1): DGGITQSPKYLFRKEGQNVTLSCEQNLNHDAMYWYRQDPGQGLRLIYYSQIVNDFQKGDIAEGYSVSREKKESFPLTVTSAQKNPTAFYLCASSMSGTEAFFGQGTRLTVV.